This paragraph reports one TCR beta chain. The antigen is unknown. This sample was taken from a study of CD4+ T cells in melanoma. Whole-study findings and limits: CD8+ T cell, macrophage and B cell function reportedly correlated with neoantigen-specific CD4+ T cells. In melanoma, neoantigen-specific CD4+ T cells reportedly differed in differentiation state.

Assay: immunoSEQ multiplex PCR; the TCRdb copy retains only in-frame clones and omits some. In the table there are around 15,000 clones, approximately 83% of which are singletons. This TCR was recovered from a human donor with melanoma. The specimen sequenced was cells from a culture (not recorded whether cultured in vitro).

This CDR3 is CAWAAGALYEQYF. In DNA form, the CDR3 reads TGTGCCTGGGCAGCGGGGGCACTCTACGAGCAGTACTTC. This chain links TRBV30 with TRBJ2-7; 8 nucleotides align to TRBD2. This CDR3 contains 13 residues. The V gene's germline CDR1 is GTSNPN and CDR2 SVGIG (reference sequence). J gave up 3 bases and V 5 bases, and 6 bases lay outside the gene matches.